The 30 T cell receptor beta chains below come from one sample, sequenced in a study of blood T cell repertoires in COVID-19. Only in-frame clones appear in the TCRdb table, and some are missing; sequencing was by immunoSEQ multiplex PCR. There are fewer than 450,000 clones in the sample; approximately 86% occur only once, and roughly 2% lies in the top ten. Source material: PBMCs or T cells enriched from blood (not recorded which). Receptors originate from a woman between 40 and 50 years old with acute COVID-19.

The V call is TRBV20-1, the J call TRBJ2-5; D gene ambiguous. The germline gives CDR1 DFQATT, CDR2 SNEGSKA (reference sequence). Trimming took 3 bases from V and 1 from J, leaving 6 bases between them. This CDR3 comprises 12 residues. The CDR3 region has the DNA TGCAGTGCTAGTATCGGCCAAGAGACCCAGTACTTC. Its protein product is CSASIGQETQYF.

The V call is TRBV6-5, the J call TRBJ2-5; D not certain. V was cut by 0 bases and J by 5 bases, with 4 bases left in between. Germline V gene sequence: CDR1 MNHEY, CDR2 SVGAGI. This CDR3 contains 12 residues. The DNA of the CDR3 is TGTGCCAGCAGTTACTCCGGTGAGACCCAGTACTTC. It yields the protein CASSYSGETQYF.

This chain links TRBV30 with TRBJ2-2; TRBD2 matches at 14 bases. CDR1 is GTSNPN, CDR2 SVGIG, per germline (reference sequence). The junction had 4 bases not matched to a gene; V was cut back by 3 bases and J by 4 bases. The CDR3 has 16 amino acids. Written as DNA, the CDR3 is TGTGCCTGGAGCTTAGGACTAGCGGGGGGCACCGGGGAGCTGTTTTTT. Translation: CAWSLGLAGGTGELFF.

The chain combines TRBV24-1 with TRBJ1-2; 9 nucleotides line up with TRBD1. The CDR3 extends over 16 amino acids. J lost 4 bases, V lost 4 bases, and 9 bases had no gene match. Germline CDR1 reads KGHDR; CDR2 reads SFDVKD. The CDR3 DNA follows: TGTGCCACCAGTGACCGTTCGGGACAGGGCGGCTATGGCTACACCTTC. Its translation is CATSDRSGQGGYGYTF.

The chain is built from TRBV2 and TRBJ2-7, with 8 bases that match TRBD1. CDR3 length equals 16 residues. Germline CDR1 reads SNHLY; CDR2 reads FYNNEI. After removal of 8 bases from V and 3 bases from J, the junction contained 15 bases not matched to a gene. The CDR3, as DNA: TGTGCCAGCTTAAAGAATGGAAGGACAGGGATCTACGAGCAGTACTTC. Translating gives CASLKNGRTGIYEQYF.

The chain employs TRBV5-4 and TRBJ2-2; 12 bases match TRBD1. The germline V gene encodes CDR1 SGHNT and CDR2 YYREEE (reference sequence). V dropped 4 bases and J dropped 8; count of bases not matched to a gene: 9. CDR3 length equals 16 residues. The DNA of the CDR3 is TGTGCCAGCAGCCTTGGGGACAGGGGGCCGAGAGGGGAGCTGTTTTTT. It is translated as CASSLGDRGPRGELFF.

The chain recombines TRBV7-8 with TRBJ2-3; TRBD1 matches 7 bases. From germline, CDR1 is SGHVS and CDR2 FQNEAQ. The CDR3 has 13 amino acids. Trimming cost V 5 bases and J 8 bases; bases outside gene matches: 7. CDR3 protein: CASSANRGTTQYF. The DNA for the CDR3 is TGTGCCAGCAGCGCCAACAGGGGAACTACGCAGTATTTT.

This chain links TRBV5-1 with TRBJ1-1, with D unclear. This CDR3 is built from 19 residues. In germline, CDR1 is SGHRS, CDR2 YFSETQ. Trimming pared 0 bases from V and 1 base from J, leaving 22 bases between. The CDR3 is CASSLEVKYLNSRNTEAFF. CDR3 bases: TGCGCCAGCAGCTTGGAGGTGAAGTACCTTAATAGCCGGAACACTGAAGCTTTCTTT.

The chain employs TRBV27 and TRBJ1-2; no clear D. The CDR3 length is 13 residues. V was shortened by 6 bases and J by 2 bases, with 10 bases between the two germline ends. Germline values: CDR1 MNHEY, CDR2 SMNVEV (reference sequence). Here the CDR3 reads CASRRSTNYGYTF. The CDR3 DNA reads as TGTGCCAGCAGGAGGTCTACCAACTATGGCTACACCTTC.

As DNA, the CDR3 is TGTGCCTGGAGACTAGCGGGGGGGTCGGAGACCCAGTACTTC. Translating gives CAWRLAGGSETQYF. The chain is built from TRBV30 and TRBJ2-5; the match to TRBD2 covers 13 bases. CDR3 length: 14 residues. The V and J ends lost 3 bases and 5 bases, in that order; junction bases with no gene match: 3. Germline V lookup: CDR1 GTSNPN, CDR2 SVGIG (reference sequence).

The rearrangement joins TRBV5-6 to TRBJ1-2; 8 bases line up with TRBD1. V was pared by 10 bases and J by 4 bases, with 12 bases of the junction left unmatched. This CDR3 is 14 amino acids long. The germline V gene encodes CDR1 SGHDT and CDR2 YYEEEE. This CDR3 reads CAASSGTGSYGYTF. CDR3 DNA: TGTGCCGCCAGCAGCGGGACAGGTTCCTATGGCTACACCTTC.

The chain joins TRBV11-2 to TRBJ2-1; 9 nucleotides line up with TRBD2. This CDR3 is 15 amino acids long. V lost 5 bases, J lost 3 bases, and 5 bases stayed unmatched. Germline CDR1 and CDR2: SGHAT and FQNNGV. The CDR3 DNA follows: TGTGCCAGCAGCCGTATAGCGGGAGACTACAATGAGCAGTTCTTC. Translation: CASSRIAGDYNEQFF.

The V call is TRBV6-5, the J call TRBJ2-7; the match to TRBD1 covers 8 bases. The germline CDR1 and CDR2 sequences are MNHEY and SVGAGI. The CDR3 has 15 residues. The V and J ends lost 0 bases and 3 bases, in that order; junction bases with no gene match: 4. CDR3 amino acids: CASSYSGQGYYEQYF. CDR3 DNA sequence: TGTGCCAGCAGTTACTCTGGACAGGGTTACTACGAGCAGTACTTC.

The chain has TRBV2 and TRBJ2-2, with D possibly being TRBD1 (6 bases). Germline-derived CDR1 and CDR2 are SNHLY and FYNNEI. Deletions cut 7 bases from V and 0 bases from J, with 12 bases between. The CDR3 has 15 amino acids. The CDR3 nucleotides are TGTGCCAGCAAAAGACAGGCAGCGAACACCGGGGAGCTGTTTTTT. This sequence encodes CASKRQAANTGELFF.

V and J are TRBV6-5 and TRBJ2-1; 9 bases map to TRBD1. There are 16 residues in the CDR3. The trim removed 4 bases at V and 5 bases at J, leaving 9 bases unmatched. Germline loops: CDR1 MNHEY, CDR2 SVGAGI. This CDR3 reads CASSSSGQGPNNEQFF. CDR3 bases: TGTGCCAGCAGTTCCTCGGGACAGGGTCCGAACAATGAGCAGTTCTTC.

V is TRBV27 and J is TRBJ2-7, with 10 bases fitting TRBD1. The CDR3 has 14 amino acids. After removal of 5 bases from V and 3 bases from J, the junction contained 4 bases not matched to a gene. Germline-derived CDR1 and CDR2 are MNHEY and SMNVEV (reference sequence). The CDR3 DNA follows: TGTGCCAGCAGTGGTGACAGGGGGCTCTACGAGCAGTACTTC. This codes for CASSGDRGLYEQYF.

The rearrangement links TRBV6-5 to TRBJ1-4; TRBD1 matches 8 bases. V shed 6 bases and J 2 bases; nucleotides not matched to a gene: 2. Germline loops: CDR1 MNHEY, CDR2 SVGAGI. This CDR3 is built from 14 residues. The CDR3 reads CASRRTGTNEKLFF. The CDR3 DNA is TGTGCCAGCAGGCGGACAGGGACTAATGAAAAACTGTTTTTT.

V is TRBV19 and J is TRBJ1-2, with TRBD1 as a possible D gene (6 bases). Germline V gene sequence: CDR1 LNHDA, CDR2 SQIVND (reference sequence). V lost 7 bases to trimming and J lost 3 bases, with 15 bases between them. The CDR3 contains 14 residues. CDR3 coding DNA: TGTGCCAGTAACCTTCTGGACAGAGACTATGGCTACACCTTC. It translates to CASNLLDRDYGYTF.

This chain connects TRBV5-1 to TRBJ2-4; D is undetermined. The CDR3 length is 13 residues. The V gene's germline CDR1 is SGHRS and CDR2 YFSETQ. V lost 3 bases to trimming and J lost 9 bases, with 13 bases between them. CDR3: CASSWSEATIQYF. CDR3 coding DNA: TGCGCCAGCAGCTGGAGTGAGGCAACCATTCAGTACTTC. Full variable domain (remainder filled in from reference TRBV5-1 and TRBJ2-4): KAGVTQTPRYLIKTRGQQVTLSCSPISGHRSVSWYQQTPGQGLQFLFEYFSETQRNKGNFPGRFSGRQFSNSRSEMNVSTLELGDSALYLCASSWSEATIQYFGAGTRLSVL.

V and J are TRBV11-2 and TRBJ2-2; weak D call: TRBD1 (6 bases). The CDR3 totals 17 residues. Germline lookup yields CDR1 SGHAT and CDR2 FQNNGV. V was cut by 3 bases and J by 2 bases, with 16 bases left in between. CDR3 bases: TGTGCCAGCAGCTTTGGGGTCTGGACAGAAAACACCGGGGAGCTGTTTTTT. Translation gives CASSFGVWTENTGELFF.

The chain employs TRBV6-6 and TRBJ2-2; the D is unclear. CDR1 is MNHNY, CDR2 SVGAGI, per germline (reference sequence). There are 13 residues in the CDR3. V was clipped by 6 bases and J by 2 bases, with 7 bases between them. DNA of the CDR3: TGTGCCAGCAGCCGGGTAAACACCGGGGAGCTGTTTTTT. It translates to CASSRVNTGELFF.

This chain uses TRBV6-1 with TRBJ1-1, with D possibly matching TRBD1 (5 bases). V dropped 3 bases and J dropped 5 bases, with 10 bases sitting between them. From germline, CDR1 is MNHNS and CDR2 SASEGT. CDR3 length: 13 amino acids. The CDR3 bases are TGTGCCAGCAGTGACAGGGCGGCTACTGAAGCTTTCTTT. Encoded protein: CASSDRAATEAFF.

The gene calls are TRBV4-2 and TRBJ1-1, with TRBD1 identical over 7 bases. CDR1 LGHNA and CDR2 YNFKEQ come from the germline V gene. V trimming: 5 bases; J trimming: 0 bases; junction bases outside the gene matches: 3. The CDR3 loop spans 14 amino acids. In DNA, the CDR3 is TGTGCCAGCAGCAAAGGACAGGTGAACACTGAAGCTTTCTTT. Its translation is CASSKGQVNTEAFF.

CDR3 nucleotide sequence: TGTGCCAGCAGCCAAATGACAGGGAGCACCGGGGAGCTGTTTTTT. As protein: CASSQMTGSTGELFF. This chain connects TRBV3-1 (or the pseudogene TRBV3-2) to TRBJ2-2; TRBD1 agrees at 7 bases. V dropped 2 bases and J dropped 4; count of bases not matched to a gene: 4. The CDR3 length is 15 residues. Germline CDR1 reads LGHDT; CDR2 reads YNNKEL (reference sequence).

The V and J genes are TRBV5-6 and TRBJ2-3; no clear D. V gave up 0 bases and J gave up 4 bases, with 6 bases separating them. The CDR3 is 13 residues long. CDR1 and CDR2 from the germline V gene are SGHDT and YYEEEE. The CDR3 reads CASSLGGSDTQYF. For the CDR3, the DNA is TGTGCCAGCAGCTTGGGAGGCTCAGATACGCAGTATTTT.

The chain recombines TRBV29-1 with TRBJ2-2, with 9 bases lining up with TRBD1. Per the germline V gene, CDR1 is SQVTM and CDR2 is ANQGSEA. This CDR3 is built from 14 residues. Germline trimming cut 6 bases from V and 7 bases from J; bases unmatched to any gene: 9. CDR3 amino acids: CSVGRTGADGELFF. The CDR3 DNA reads TGCAGCGTGGGGAGGACAGGGGCGGACGGGGAGCTGTTTTTT.

This chain joins TRBV7-2 and TRBJ2-2, with 11 bases lining up with TRBD2. This CDR3 region has 14 residues. Germline CDR1 and CDR2: SGHTA and FQGNSA. The trim removed 5 bases at V and 6 bases at J, leaving 2 bases unmatched. CDR3 region: CASSGTSGSGELFF. The DNA of the CDR3 is TGTGCCAGCAGCGGGACTAGCGGATCCGGGGAGCTGTTTTTT.

This chain joins TRBV30 and TRBJ2-7; tentatively, D is TRBD2 (6 bases). From germline, CDR1 is GTSNPN and CDR2 SVGIG (reference sequence). This CDR3 is 11 amino acids long. The V gene lost 2 bases and the J gene lost 7 bases, with 9 bases spanning the gap. CDR3 sequence reads: CAWSPGVEQYF. The CDR3 DNA reads TGTGCCTGGAGTCCGGGAGTTGAGCAGTACTTC.

This chain connects TRBV18 to TRBJ1-5, with 10 bases identical to TRBD1. V shed 3 bases, J shed 3 bases, and the junction held 5 bases outside the gene matches. Per the germline V gene, CDR1 is KGHSH and CDR2 is LQKENI. This CDR3 region has 16 residues. The DNA for the CDR3 is TGTGCCAGCTCACCTAGGGGGACAGGGGCCAATCAGCCCCAGCATTTT. Translated, it gives CASSPRGTGANQPQHF.

The CDR3 nucleotides are TGTGCCAGCAGCTTTGCAGGGAAGGATGGCTACACCTTC. The encoded protein is CASSFAGKDGYTF. The rearrangement links TRBV7-2 to TRBJ1-2, with D possibly being TRBD1 (5 bases). Trimming took off 3 bases at V and 6 bases at J, with 11 bases between the two ends. The CDR3 loop spans 13 amino acids. In germline, CDR1 is SGHTA, CDR2 FQGNSA. The complete variable domain, with remaining parts taken from reference TRBV7-2 and TRBJ1-2, reads GAGVSQSPSNKVTEKGKDVELRCDPISGHTALYWYRQSLGQGLEFLIYFQGNSAPDKSGLPSDRFSAERTGGSVSTLTIQRTQQEDSAVYLCASSFAGKDGYTFGSGTRLTVV.